One and the same sample provided the 26 T cell receptor beta chains below, sequenced in a study of shared clonotypes between healthy human individuals. Clones were read by immunoSEQ multiplex PCR, and TCRdb kept only the in-frame ones, dropping some. The sample has more than 2 million clones, roughly 94% seen once; the top ten hold 0.1% to 0.15%. The sample comprised naive CD4+ T cells sorted from blood. Subset: CD45RA+ positively selected. Source of these receptors: a man aged 18 to 30 in good health.

This chain uses TRBV7-9 with TRBJ2-2, with D possibly matching TRBD2 (6 bases). This CDR3 is 13 amino acids long. In germline, CDR1 is SEHNR, CDR2 FQNEAQ (reference sequence). V was shortened by 7 bases and J by 8 bases, with 14 bases between the two germline ends. CDR3 residues: CASTESGLGELFF. The DNA of the CDR3 is TGTGCCAGCACCGAAAGCGGGCTTGGGGAGCTGTTTTTT.

This clone was counted once. The chain is built from TRBV5-1 and TRBJ2-7, with TRBD1 matching 12 bases. The length of the CDR3 is 14 residues. CDR1 and CDR2 from the germline V gene are SGHRS and YFSETQ. The J segment lost 5 bases and the V segment lost 4 bases, leaving 4 bases of the junction unmatched. The DNA for the CDR3 is TGCGCCAGCAGCGCGGGACAGGGGGCCCACGAGCAGTACTTC. Protein: CASSAGQGAHEQYF.

The chain is built from TRBV28 and TRBJ1-2, with 8 bases that match TRBD1. Germline CDR1 reads MDHEN; CDR2 reads SYDVKM. Unmatched junction bases numbered 11, after V lost 4 bases and J lost 1 base. The CDR3 extends over 17 amino acids. CDR3 amino acids: CASSSRGTGGVNYGYTF. CDR3 in DNA: TGTGCCAGCAGTTCGCGAGGGACAGGTGGGGTTAACTATGGCTACACCTTC.

The chain combines TRBV19 with TRBJ1-5; the D is unclear. CDR3 length: 14 amino acids. The germline V gene encodes CDR1 LNHDA and CDR2 SQIVND (reference sequence). V shed 5 bases and J shed 6 bases, with 14 bases lying between them. CDR3 in amino acids: CASSVRHLSQPQHF. The CDR3 nucleotides read TGTGCCAGTAGTGTAAGACATTTAAGTCAGCCCCAGCATTTT. Based on the CDR3 plus reference TRBV19 and TRBJ1-5, the full variable domain is DGGITQSPKYLFRKEGQNVTLSCEQNLNHDAMYWYRQDPGQGLRLIYYSQIVNDFQKGDIAEGYSVSREKKESFPLTVTSAQKNPTAFYLCASSVRHLSQPQHFGDGTRLSIL.

The chain couples TRBV29-1 to TRBJ1-1; D may be TRBD1 (5 bases). Trimming cost V 7 bases and J 0 bases, with 15 bases left between them. This CDR3 comprises 14 residues. Germline CDR1 is SQVTM and CDR2 is ANQGSEA. This CDR3 is CSAGQGEMNTEAFF. The CDR3 nucleotides are TGCAGCGCCGGGCAGGGAGAAATGAACACTGAAGCTTTCTTT.

The chain joins TRBV5-6 to TRBJ2-1; 8 nucleotides line up with TRBD2. Germline values: CDR1 SGHDT, CDR2 YYEEEE. The CDR3 runs 16 residues. V shed 0 bases and J 5 bases; nucleotides not matched to a gene: 7. CDR3 protein: CASSLEGSGIHNEQFF. Here the CDR3 DNA reads TGTGCCAGCAGCTTGGAAGGTAGCGGGATCCACAATGAGCAGTTCTTC.

The chain links TRBV9 to TRBJ2-7, with D tentatively TRBD2 (6 bases). With 0 bases removed from V and 7 bases from J, the gap between germline ends came to 14 bases. The germline CDR1 and CDR2 sequences are SGDLS and YYNGEE. The CDR3 has 14 residues. CDR3 sequence: CASSVAPGAPEQYF. CDR3 DNA sequence: TGTGCCAGCAGCGTAGCTCCGGGAGCCCCAGAGCAGTACTTC.

This clone was seen at least ten times. This chain connects TRBV4-1 to TRBJ2-5; 10 nucleotides align to TRBD1. The CDR3 has 16 amino acids. Trimming took 1 base from V and 9 from J; bases not matched to a gene: 11. Germline lookup yields CDR1 MGHRA and CDR2 YSYEKL. The CDR3 protein is CASSQVPGQGIMAQYF. CDR3 DNA: TGCGCCAGCAGCCAAGTCCCGGGACAGGGGATTATGGCCCAGTACTTC.

As to this clone: The same CDR3 is also encoded by other DNA sequences in this sample. This chain uses TRBV29-1 with TRBJ1-1; D remains ambiguous. Trimming removed 4 bases from V and 5 bases from J, with 11 bases in between. Per the germline V gene, CDR1 is SQVTM and CDR2 is ANQGSEA. The CDR3 is 12 residues long. This CDR3 reads CSVGSGGTEAFF. CDR3 bases: TGCAGCGTTGGCTCGGGAGGGACTGAAGCTTTCTTT.

This clone was recorded only once. The V and J genes are TRBV6-5 and TRBJ2-7; D may be TRBD1 or TRBD2 (5 bases each). V lost 5 bases to trimming and J lost 5 bases, with 16 bases between them. Germline loops: CDR1 MNHEY, CDR2 SVGAGI. The CDR3 runs 14 residues. The CDR3 region has the DNA TGTGCCAGCAGTCCCCACTTGGGGGTCCACGAGCAGTACTTC. It is translated as CASSPHLGVHEQYF.

V gene TRBV29-1 combines with J gene TRBJ1-3; D possibly corresponds to TRBD1 (6 bases). V was clipped by 5 bases and J by 2 bases, with 16 bases between them. CDR3 length equals 15 residues. Germline V gene lookup returns CDR1 SQVTM and CDR2 ANQGSEA. CDR3 region: CSVSTGTSAGNTIYF. The CDR3 DNA reads TGCAGCGTTTCCACCGGGACATCGGCTGGAAACACCATATATTTT.

The V and J genes are TRBV2 and TRBJ2-2; 7 bases match TRBD1. The CDR3 sequence is 14 residues long. Germline V gene sequence: CDR1 SNHLY, CDR2 FYNNEI. The V segment lost 4 bases and the J segment 5 bases; nucleotides outside the gene matches: 4. CDR3 residues: CASSGTRGTGELFF. The CDR3 coding sequence is TGTGCCAGCAGTGGAACCAGGGGGACCGGGGAGCTGTTTTTT. The variable domain in full, with the rest retrieved from reference TRBV2 and TRBJ2-2, is EPEVTQTPSHQVTQMGQEVILRCVPISNHLYFYWYRQILGQKVEFLVSFYNNEISEKSEIFDDQFSVERPDGSNFTLKIRSTKLEDSAMYFCASSGTRGTGELFFGEGSRLTVL.

The chain joins TRBV7-9 to TRBJ2-7, with 14 nucleotides matching TRBD2. Unmatched junction bases numbered 13, after V lost 5 bases and J lost 4 bases. Per germline, CDR1 SEHNR and CDR2 FQNEAQ (reference sequence). The CDR3 is 18 residues long. The CDR3 loop reads CASSLTGLAGGKAYEQYF. Written as DNA, the CDR3 is TGTGCCAGCAGCCTGACCGGACTAGCGGGAGGCAAGGCGTACGAGCAGTACTTC.

V is TRBV11-3 and J is TRBJ2-7; D assignment may be TRBD1 or TRBD2 (5 bases each). The V and J ends lost 4 bases and 3 bases respectively, with 10 bases between them. The CDR3 consists of 13 residues. The V gene's germline CDR1 is SGHNT and CDR2 YENEEA. The chain's CDR3 is CASSSGLHYEQYF. DNA of the CDR3: TGTGCCAGCAGCTCGGGGCTACACTACGAGCAGTACTTC. Variable domain in full (rest from reference TRBV11-3 and TRBJ2-7): EAGVVQSPRYKIIEKKQPVAFWCNPISGHNTLYWYLQNLGQGPELLIRYENEEAVDDSQLPKDRFSAERLKGVDSTLKIQPAELGDSAVYLCASSSGLHYEQYFGPGTRLTVT.

The chain joins TRBV9 to TRBJ1-4; D possibly corresponds to TRBD1 (5 bases). CDR1 is SGDLS and CDR2 is YYNGEE in the germline V gene. The CDR3 totals 18 residues. Deletions cut 0 bases from V and 0 bases from J, with 15 bases between. CDR3 sequence reads: CASSVGETGGATNEKLFF. In DNA, the CDR3 is TGTGCCAGCAGCGTAGGGGAAACAGGCGGAGCAACTAATGAAAAACTGTTTTTT.

This chain connects TRBV7-9 to TRBJ1-3, with 7 bases aligning to TRBD1. Per germline, CDR1 SEHNR and CDR2 FQNEAQ (reference sequence). The trim removed 5 bases at V and 2 bases at J, leaving 9 bases unmatched. This CDR3 has 16 amino acids. The CDR3 DNA sequence: TGTGCCAGCAGCCAGACGCCCGACAGGGCTGGAAACACCATATATTTT. Protein sequence: CASSQTPDRAGNTIYF.

The gene calls are TRBV30 and TRBJ1-4; D is unclear. The CDR3 is made up of 15 amino acids. The germline gives CDR1 GTSNPN, CDR2 SVGIG (reference sequence). V dropped 3 bases and J dropped 5 bases, with 16 bases sitting between them. The CDR3 DNA reads as TGTGCCTGGAGAGCGGGGATGGGAAGAAATGAAAAACTGTTTTTT. This gives the protein CAWRAGMGRNEKLFF.

The chain joins TRBV30 to TRBJ1-1; D perhaps matches TRBD1 (6 bases). The CDR3 consists of 16 residues. Trimming took 0 bases from V and 1 from J, leaving 15 bases between them. CDR1 is GTSNPN, CDR2 SVGIG, per germline (reference sequence). Here the CDR3 reads CAWSVKRGAWNTEAFF. The CDR3, as DNA: TGTGCCTGGAGTGTAAAGCGGGGGGCTTGGAACACTGAAGCTTTCTTT.

The chain links TRBV28 to TRBJ1-2; TRBD1 is a possible D gene (5 bases). CDR1 and CDR2 from the germline V gene are MDHEN and SYDVKM. Trimming left V 11 bases short and J 8 bases short, with 12 bases between. CDR3 size: 10 residues. The CDR3 bases are TGTGCCTCTGCCGGGGGGGGCTACACCTTC. Encoded protein: CASAGGGYTF.

The chain combines TRBV7-2 with TRBJ2-5; D possibly matches TRBD1 or TRBD2 (5 bases each). V lost 4 bases, J lost 4 bases, and 13 bases lay in between. CDR1 SGHTA and CDR2 FQGNSA come from the germline V gene. CDR3 length: 14 amino acids. DNA of the CDR3: TGTGCCAGCAGCTGGGGACGGTCCCTAGAGACCCAGTACTTC. Translated: CASSWGRSLETQYF.

The chain joins TRBV18 to TRBJ2-7; 10 bases align to TRBD2. CDR1 and CDR2 (germline): KGHSH, LQKENI. The CDR3 consists of 15 residues. V was clipped by 5 bases and J by 6 bases; unmatched bases: 10. The chain's CDR3 is CASSRYGAGGGEQYF. In DNA form, the CDR3 reads TGTGCCAGCTCAAGATACGGAGCGGGAGGGGGCGAGCAGTACTTC.

The J gene is TRBJ1-2, the V gene TRBV5-6; 8 nucleotides line up with TRBD1. Germline V CDR1 and CDR2: SGHDT, YYEEEE. With 3 bases clipped from V and 1 base from J, the junction kept 8 bases outside the gene matches. The CDR3 sequence is 16 residues long. Written as DNA, the CDR3 is TGTGCCAGCAGCTCAGGGGGCTTATACGTTAACTATGGCTACACCTTC. Its translation: CASSSGGLYVNYGYTF.

The chain has TRBV21-1 and TRBJ1-5. TRBV21-1 is designated a pseudogene. There are 14 residues in the CDR3. The CDR3 here is CASTTRWGGQPQHF. In nucleotides, the CDR3 is TGTGCCAGCACAACCCGATGGGGGGGACAGCCCCAGCATTTT.

J is TRBJ2-4 and V is TRBV5-1, with D perhaps given as TRBD1 or TRBD2 (5 bases each). There are 16 residues in the CDR3. The ends were cut back, 3 bases at V and 0 bases at J, with 13 bases in the middle. The germline gives CDR1 SGHRS, CDR2 YFSETQ. CDR3 nucleotide sequence: TGCGCCAGCAGCTCCGGGACCATAGGAGCCAAAAACATTCAGTACTTC. Its translation: CASSSGTIGAKNIQYF.

The chain couples TRBV7-2 to TRBJ1-3; D uncertain. Germline V lookup: CDR1 SGHTA, CDR2 FQGNSA. The CDR3 consists of 14 residues. V shed 7 bases and J shed 0 bases, with 10 bases lying between them. CDR3 residues: CASTPRGSGNTIYF. The CDR3 DNA follows: TGTGCCAGCACCCCCCGAGGCTCTGGAAACACCATATATTTT. The complete variable domain, with remaining parts taken from reference TRBV7-2 and TRBJ1-3, reads GAGVSQSPSNKVTEKGKDVELRCDPISGHTALYWYRQSLGQGLEFLIYFQGNSAPDKSGLPSDRFSAERTGGSVSTLTIQRTQQEDSAVYLCASTPRGSGNTIYFGEGSWLTVV.

The chain combines TRBV28 with TRBJ2-7; D remains unclear. Germline CDR1 is MDHEN and CDR2 is SYDVKM. The CDR3 is 14 residues long. Trimming stripped 5 bases from V and 2 bases from J, with 13 bases between. CDR3 region: CASSAVDGPYEQYF. The CDR3 nucleotides read TGTGCCAGCAGTGCTGTAGACGGGCCCTACGAGCAGTACTTC.